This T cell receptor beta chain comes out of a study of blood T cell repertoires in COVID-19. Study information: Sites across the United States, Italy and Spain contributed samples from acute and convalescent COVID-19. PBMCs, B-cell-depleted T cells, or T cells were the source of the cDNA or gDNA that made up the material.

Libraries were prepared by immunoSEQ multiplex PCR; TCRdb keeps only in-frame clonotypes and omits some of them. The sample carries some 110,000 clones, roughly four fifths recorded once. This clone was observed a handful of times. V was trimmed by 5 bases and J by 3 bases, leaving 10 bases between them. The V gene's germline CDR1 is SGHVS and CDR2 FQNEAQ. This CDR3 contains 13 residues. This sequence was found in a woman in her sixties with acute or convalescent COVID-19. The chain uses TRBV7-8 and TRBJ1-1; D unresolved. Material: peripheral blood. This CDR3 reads CASSPLFDTEAFF. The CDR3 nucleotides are TGTGCCAGCAGCCCGCTATTTGACACTGAAGCTTTCTTT.